Listed here are 15 T cell receptor beta chains from one sample, sequenced in a study of CD4 T cells in relation to SARS-CoV-2 and coronaviruses. TCRdb's copy holds only in-frame clones and misses some; the assay was immunoSEQ multiplex PCR. The sample contains tens of thousands of clones, 92% of which appear only once. Sequences were obtained from naive CD4+ T cells from PBMCs. The subset denotes: naive CD4+ T cells isolated by negative enrichment. These receptor sequences come from an adult with COVID-19.

This rearrangement joins TRBV6-6 to TRBJ1-4; TRBD1 matches 11 bases. The CDR3 consists of 15 residues. The germline gives CDR1 MNHNY, CDR2 SVGAGI (reference sequence). J lost 5 bases, V lost 5 bases, and 4 bases had no gene match. In nucleotides, the CDR3 is TGTGCCAGCAGTAATTGGGACAGGGGGAATGAAAAACTGTTTTTT. It encodes CASSNWDRGNEKLFF.

The chain has TRBV5-1 and TRBJ2-2; unclear D gene. Trimming stripped 5 bases from V and 0 bases from J, with 17 bases between. Per germline, CDR1 SGHRS and CDR2 YFSETQ. This CDR3 is 17 amino acids long. CDR3 nucleotide sequence: TGCGCCAGCAGAGGCAAAGATCAACAGACGAACACCGGGGAGCTGTTTTTT. It yields the protein CASRGKDQQTNTGELFF.

The chain is built from TRBV3-1 (or the pseudogene TRBV3-2) and TRBJ2-5; 11 bases map to TRBD2. V lost 5 bases to trimming and J lost 5 bases; unmatched junction nucleotides: 13. This CDR3 is 17 amino acids long. Looked up from germline, CDR1 is LGHDT and CDR2 is YNNKEL (reference sequence). The CDR3 reads CASSDRLAGPNGETQYF. CDR3 in DNA: TGTGCCAGCAGCGATAGACTAGCGGGACCCAATGGGGAGACCCAGTACTTC.

The chain carries TRBV3-1 (or the pseudogene TRBV3-2) and TRBJ2-3, with D uncertain. The germline V gene encodes CDR1 LGHDT and CDR2 YNNKEL (reference sequence). V was clipped by 2 bases and J by 5 bases, with 2 bases between them. This CDR3 is 11 amino acids long. The CDR3 spells CASSQKDTQYF. Written as DNA, the CDR3 is TGTGCCAGCAGCCAAAAAGATACGCAGTATTTT.

The chain recombines TRBV6-5 with TRBJ2-6; D is unclear. The CDR3 has 13 residues. The V end lost 11 bases, the J end lost 0 bases, and 8 bases lay between the germline ends. Germline CDR1 MNHEY, CDR2 SVGAGI. The chain's CDR3 is CACQASGANVLTF. As DNA, the CDR3 is TGTGCCTGTCAGGCCTCTGGGGCCAACGTCCTGACTTTC.

The V and J genes are TRBV7-8 and TRBJ1-5; D is undetermined. With 1 base removed from V and 4 bases from J, the gap between germline ends came to 8 bases. Germline loops: CDR1 SGHVS, CDR2 FQNEAQ. This CDR3 spans 14 amino acids. The CDR3 nucleotides read TGTGCCAGCAGCTTAGAGTGGAGGAATCAGCCCCAGCATTTT. It specifies CASSLEWRNQPQHF.

A few counts support this clone. This rearrangement joins TRBV7-2 to TRBJ1-2; D possibly corresponds to TRBD1 (5 bases). There are 15 residues in the CDR3. The V gene lost 5 bases and the J gene lost 5 bases, with 18 bases spanning the gap. Per the germline V gene, CDR1 is SGHTA and CDR2 is FQGNSA. CDR3 sequence (DNA): TGTGCCAGCAGCCCCTCTGAGGGGACCTTATATGGCTACACCTTC. Translation gives CASSPSEGTLYGYTF.

The V and J genes are TRBV7-9 and TRBJ2-7; TRBD1 agrees at 9 bases. CDR3 length: 13 amino acids. CDR1 is SEHNR, CDR2 FQNEAQ, per germline (reference sequence). J gave up 4 bases and V 10 bases, and 8 bases lay outside the gene matches. CDR3 sequence (DNA): TGTGCCACCCAGGGACAGGGATTTTACGAGCAGTACTTC. Its protein product is CATQGQGFYEQYF.

The V call is TRBV5-1, the J call TRBJ1-1; a weak D match, TRBD1 (5 bases). The CDR3 covers 12 residues. Trimming took off 2 bases at V and 5 bases at J, with 7 bases between the two ends. Germline assignment: CDR1 SGHRS and CDR2 YFSETQ. CDR3: CASSFGGTEAFF. DNA of the CDR3: TGCGCCAGCAGCTTCGGGGGAACTGAAGCTTTCTTT.

The chain couples TRBV20-1 to TRBJ1-1; no clear D. Germline V gene sequence: CDR1 DFQATT, CDR2 SNEGSKA (reference sequence). This CDR3 region has 10 residues. Trimming removed 0 bases from V and 11 bases from J, with 7 bases in between. The CDR3 sequence is CSARDYLAFF. The CDR3 DNA reads as TGCAGTGCTAGAGATTATTTGGCTTTCTTT.

V gene TRBV2 combines with J gene TRBJ2-3, with D unresolved. This CDR3 spans 11 amino acids. Per the germline V gene, CDR1 is SNHLY and CDR2 is FYNNEI. Trimming left V 7 bases short and J 6 bases short, with 8 bases between. In DNA form, the CDR3 reads TGTGCCAGCAACAACCGTGATACGCAGTATTTT. Its translation is CASNNRDTQYF.

J is TRBJ2-1 and V is TRBV28; the match to TRBD2 covers 7 bases. The germline CDR1 and CDR2 sequences are MDHEN and SYDVKM. The CDR3 is 17 amino acids. The V segment lost 6 bases and the J segment 4 bases; nucleotides outside the gene matches: 15. As DNA, the CDR3 is TGTGCCAGCAGCCCGTCGTTCGGAGCGGGAAATTACAATGAGCAGTTCTTC. This gives the protein CASSPSFGAGNYNEQFF.

The chain links TRBV7-2 to TRBJ2-3, with TRBD2 as a possible D gene (5 bases). The V and J ends lost 5 bases and 2 bases respectively, with 14 bases between them. The CDR3 contains 15 residues. The V gene's germline CDR1 is SGHTA and CDR2 FQGNSA. This chain's CDR3 is CASSPKRENTDTQYF. CDR3 in DNA: TGTGCCAGCAGCCCAAAAAGGGAGAACACAGATACGCAGTATTTT.

The V and J genes are TRBV7-5 and TRBJ2-3; TRBD2 is the table's D call and was not checked against the DNA. TRBV7-5 is a pseudogene locus. This CDR3 contains 16 residues. In nucleotides, the CDR3 is TGTGCCAGAAGCTCCCATAGCGGGAGGATCGCAGATACGCAGTATTTT. Its protein product is CARSSHSGRIADTQYF.

This clone appeared a single time. The chain has TRBV9 and TRBJ2-3; TRBD2 agrees at 13 bases. Germline values: CDR1 SGDLS, CDR2 YYNGEE. The CDR3 is made up of 16 amino acids. V dropped 3 bases and J dropped 2; count of bases not matched to a gene: 3. CDR3: CASSAGTSGITDTQYF. The DNA for the CDR3 is TGTGCCAGCAGCGCCGGGACTAGCGGGATCACAGATACGCAGTATTTT.